This TCR beta chain came from a study of cytomegalovirus exposure and HLA in healthy donors. Study-level information: Most donors, 70% to 85% of over 350 genotyped, fell in the Caucasian-associated ancestry cluster.

On this clone: Its antigen is not known.

General study points: Sequencing likely produced, as an artifact, a cluster of highly shared sequence variants.

Primers for the PCR totalled 60 Vbeta and 13 Jbeta. The authors' processing: An analysis that came later counted around 80 million unique TCR beta chains, approximately 10 million shared. Method: immunoSEQ multiplex PCR; TCRdb's copy keeps in-frame clones and lacks some. D and trimming were read from the DNA, whereas the V and J calls and clone size are those reported in that table. The sample contains 90,000 to 150,000 clones, 65% to 80% of which appear only once. The germline CDR1 and CDR2 sequences are MNHEY and SMNVEV (reference sequence). V lost 3 bases and J lost 8, with 16 bases in between. The CDR3 contains 14 residues.

The sample taken for sequencing was PBMCs. The chain has TRBV27 and TRBJ1-2, with D possibly being TRBD1 (5 bases). The sequence was obtained from a man in his forties or fifties in good health and CMV-seropositive. CDR3 loop: CASSLAQGFGGYTF. DNA for the CDR3: TGTGCCAGCAGTTTGGCCCAGGGTTTTGGGGGCTACACCTTC.